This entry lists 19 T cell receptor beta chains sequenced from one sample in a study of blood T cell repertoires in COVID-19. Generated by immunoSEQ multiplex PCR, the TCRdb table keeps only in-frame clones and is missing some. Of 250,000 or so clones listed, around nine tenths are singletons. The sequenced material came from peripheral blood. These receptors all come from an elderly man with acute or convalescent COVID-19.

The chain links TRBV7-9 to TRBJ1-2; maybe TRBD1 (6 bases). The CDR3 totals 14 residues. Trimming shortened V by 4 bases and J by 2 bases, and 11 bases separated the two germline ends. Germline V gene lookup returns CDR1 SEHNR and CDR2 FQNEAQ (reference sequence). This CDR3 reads CASSSTDRNYGYTF. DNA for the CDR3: TGTGCCAGCAGCTCTACCGACAGGAACTATGGCTACACCTTC.

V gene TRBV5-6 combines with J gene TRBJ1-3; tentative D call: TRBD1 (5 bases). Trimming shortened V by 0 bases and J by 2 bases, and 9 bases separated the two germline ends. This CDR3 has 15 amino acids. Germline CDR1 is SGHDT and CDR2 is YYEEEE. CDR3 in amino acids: CASSLDGRAGNTIYF. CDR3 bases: TGTGCCAGCAGCTTGGATGGCAGGGCTGGAAACACCATATATTTT.

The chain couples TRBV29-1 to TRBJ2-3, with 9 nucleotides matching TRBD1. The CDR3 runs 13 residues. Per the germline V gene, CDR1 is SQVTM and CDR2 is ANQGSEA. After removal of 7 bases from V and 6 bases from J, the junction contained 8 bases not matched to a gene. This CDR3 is CSAHGQGLDTQYF. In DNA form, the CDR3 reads TGCAGCGCTCACGGACAGGGGCTGGATACGCAGTATTTT.

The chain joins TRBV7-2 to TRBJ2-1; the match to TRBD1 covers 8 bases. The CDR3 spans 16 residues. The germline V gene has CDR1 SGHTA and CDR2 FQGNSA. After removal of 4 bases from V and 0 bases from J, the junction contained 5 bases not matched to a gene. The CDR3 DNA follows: TGTGCCAGCAGCTACCAGACAGGGGACTCCTACAATGAGCAGTTCTTC. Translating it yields CASSYQTGDSYNEQFF.

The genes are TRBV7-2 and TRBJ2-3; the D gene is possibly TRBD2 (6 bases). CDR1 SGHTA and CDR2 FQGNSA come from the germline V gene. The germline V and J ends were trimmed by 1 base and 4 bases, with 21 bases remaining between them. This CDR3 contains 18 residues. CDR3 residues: CASSLGVSGYIGPDTQYF. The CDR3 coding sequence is TGTGCCAGCAGCTTAGGGGTTAGCGGTTATATCGGCCCAGATACGCAGTATTTT.

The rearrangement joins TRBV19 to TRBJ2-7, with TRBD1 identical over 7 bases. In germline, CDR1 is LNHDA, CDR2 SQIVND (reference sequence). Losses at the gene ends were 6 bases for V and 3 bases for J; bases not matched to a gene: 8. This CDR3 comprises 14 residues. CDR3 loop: CASSTQTGIYEQYF. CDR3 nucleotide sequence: TGTGCCAGTAGCACTCAGACAGGGATCTACGAGCAGTACTTC. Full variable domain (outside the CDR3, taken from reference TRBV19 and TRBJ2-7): DGGITQSPKYLFRKEGQNVTLSCEQNLNHDAMYWYRQDPGQGLRLIYYSQIVNDFQKGDIAEGYSVSREKKESFPLTVTSAQKNPTAFYLCASSTQTGIYEQYFGPGTRLTVT.

CDR3 nucleotide sequence: TGTGCCAGCAGCCTTTCCCCAGGGGGCGATTCTGGAAACACCATATATTTT. Protein sequence: CASSLSPGGDSGNTIYF. The J gene is TRBJ1-3, the V gene TRBV9; TRBD1 aligns across 8 bases. This CDR3 is 17 amino acids long. CDR1 and CDR2 from the germline V gene are SGDLS and YYNGEE. With 4 bases clipped from V and 1 base from J, the junction kept 10 bases outside the gene matches.

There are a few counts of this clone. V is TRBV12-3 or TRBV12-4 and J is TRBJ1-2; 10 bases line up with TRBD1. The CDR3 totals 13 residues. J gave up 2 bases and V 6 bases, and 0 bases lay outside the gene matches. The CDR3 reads CASRTGGNYGYTF. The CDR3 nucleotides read TGTGCCAGCAGGACAGGGGGCAACTATGGCTACACCTTC.

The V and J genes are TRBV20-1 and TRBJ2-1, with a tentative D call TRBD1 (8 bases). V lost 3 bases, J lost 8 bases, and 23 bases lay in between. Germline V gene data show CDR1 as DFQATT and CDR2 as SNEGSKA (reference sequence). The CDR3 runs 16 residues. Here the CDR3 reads CSASVTAGGAGDEQFF. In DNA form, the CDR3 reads TGCAGTGCTAGTGTCACCGCAGGGGGCGCGGGGGATGAGCAGTTCTTC.

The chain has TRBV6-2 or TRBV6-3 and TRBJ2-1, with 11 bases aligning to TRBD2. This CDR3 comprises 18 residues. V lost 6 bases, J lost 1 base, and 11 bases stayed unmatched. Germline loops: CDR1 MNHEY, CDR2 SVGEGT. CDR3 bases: TGTGCCAGCAGCTCTCGAGTCCTAGCGGGAGGATCCTACAATGAGCAGTTCTTC. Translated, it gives CASSSRVLAGGSYNEQFF.

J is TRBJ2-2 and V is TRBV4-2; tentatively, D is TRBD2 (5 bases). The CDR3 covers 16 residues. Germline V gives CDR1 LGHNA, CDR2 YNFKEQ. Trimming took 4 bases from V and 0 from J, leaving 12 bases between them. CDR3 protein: CASSPESGSNTGELFF. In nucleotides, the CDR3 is TGTGCCAGCAGCCCAGAGAGCGGCTCGAACACCGGGGAGCTGTTTTTT.

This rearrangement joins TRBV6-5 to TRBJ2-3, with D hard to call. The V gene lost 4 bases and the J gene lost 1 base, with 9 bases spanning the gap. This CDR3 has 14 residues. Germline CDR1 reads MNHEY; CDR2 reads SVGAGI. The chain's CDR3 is CASSSEVRTDTQYF. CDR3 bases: TGTGCCAGCAGTTCCGAGGTGCGCACAGATACGCAGTATTTT.

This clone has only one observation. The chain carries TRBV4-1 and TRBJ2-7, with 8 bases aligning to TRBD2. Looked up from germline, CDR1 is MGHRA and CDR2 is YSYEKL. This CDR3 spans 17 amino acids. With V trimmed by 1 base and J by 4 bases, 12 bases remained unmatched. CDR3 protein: CASSQATTGGIGYEQYF. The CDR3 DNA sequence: TGCGCCAGCAGCCAAGCCACTACGGGGGGGATTGGATACGAGCAGTACTTC.

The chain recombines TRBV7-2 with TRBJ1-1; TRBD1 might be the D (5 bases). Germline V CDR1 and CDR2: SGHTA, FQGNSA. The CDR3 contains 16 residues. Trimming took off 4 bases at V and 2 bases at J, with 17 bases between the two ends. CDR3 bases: TGTGCCAGCAGCTGGGACTCGAGTGGGATAAACACTGAAGCTTTCTTT. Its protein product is CASSWDSSGINTEAFF.

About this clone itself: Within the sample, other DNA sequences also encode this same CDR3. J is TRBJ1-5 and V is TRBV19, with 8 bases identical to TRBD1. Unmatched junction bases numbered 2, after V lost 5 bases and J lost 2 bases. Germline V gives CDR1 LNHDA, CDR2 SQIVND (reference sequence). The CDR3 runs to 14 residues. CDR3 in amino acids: CASSGQGGNQPQHF. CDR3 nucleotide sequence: TGTGCCAGTAGTGGACAGGGTGGCAATCAGCCCCAGCATTTT. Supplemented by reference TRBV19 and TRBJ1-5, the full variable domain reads DGGITQSPKYLFRKEGQNVTLSCEQNLNHDAMYWYRQDPGQGLRLIYYSQIVNDFQKGDIAEGYSVSREKKESFPLTVTSAQKNPTAFYLCASSGQGGNQPQHFGDGTRLSIL.

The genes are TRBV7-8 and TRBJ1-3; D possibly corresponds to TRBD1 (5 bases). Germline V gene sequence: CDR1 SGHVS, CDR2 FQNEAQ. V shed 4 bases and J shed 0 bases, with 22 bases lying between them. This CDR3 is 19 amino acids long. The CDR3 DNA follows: TGTGCCAGCAGCTCCCGGGGGGGGTCTCGGGAACTCTCTGGAAACACCATATATTTT. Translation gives CASSSRGGSRELSGNTIYF.

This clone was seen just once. CDR3 in amino acids: CASSKTGALSSDYGYTF. In DNA form, the CDR3 reads TGTGCCAGCAGCAAGACAGGGGCCCTCTCTTCTGACTATGGCTACACCTTC. The gene calls are TRBV6-4 and TRBJ1-2; TRBD1 matches at 8 bases. J lost 3 bases, V lost 6 bases, and 15 bases had no gene match. This CDR3 contains 17 residues. The germline CDR1 and CDR2 sequences are MRHNA and SNTAGT.

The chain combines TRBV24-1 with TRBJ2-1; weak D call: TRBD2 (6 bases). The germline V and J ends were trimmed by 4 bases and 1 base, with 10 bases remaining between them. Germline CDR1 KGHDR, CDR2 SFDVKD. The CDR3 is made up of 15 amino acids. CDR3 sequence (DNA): TGTGCCACCAGTGACGCCCGGGGGTCCTACAATGAGCAGTTCTTC. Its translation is CATSDARGSYNEQFF.

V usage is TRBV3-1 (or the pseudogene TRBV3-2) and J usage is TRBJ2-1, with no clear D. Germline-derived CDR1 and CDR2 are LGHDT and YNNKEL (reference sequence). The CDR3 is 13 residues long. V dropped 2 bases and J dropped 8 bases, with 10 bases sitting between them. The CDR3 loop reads CASSQINLHEQFF. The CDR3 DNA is TGTGCCAGCAGCCAAATAAATCTCCATGAGCAGTTCTTC.